This TCR beta chain appears in the sequencing data of a study of blood T cell repertoires in COVID-19. Study overall: T cells, B-cell-depleted T cells, or PBMCs provided the cDNA or gDNA that served as material.

Sequencing was performed with immunoSEQ multiplex PCR; in TCRdb, only in-frame clones are kept and a portion is missing. The sample yields about 160,000 clones, 82% seen once. Cohort assignment relied on participant-reported clinical history. The V gene's germline CDR1 is SGHNT and CDR2 YYREEE (reference sequence). CDR3 length equals 12 residues. Losses at the gene ends were 4 bases for V and 7 bases for J; bases not matched to a gene: 3. This chain links TRBV5-4 with TRBJ2-7; 9 bases are a match to TRBD2. This TCR came from a man in his 60s who had recovered from COVID-19. The sequenced sample was PBMCs or T cells enriched from blood (not recorded which). DNA for the CDR3: TGTGCCAGCAGCGCGGGAGGGCCGGAGCAGTACTTC. Amino acid sequence: CASSAGGPEQYF.